Listed below are T cell receptor beta chains from one sample, sequenced in a study of cytomegalovirus exposure and HLA in healthy donors. The data were produced by immunoSEQ multiplex PCR, yet TCRdb's version contains in-frame clones alone and is incomplete. The sample includes approximately 150,000 clones, about 60% seen only once; the top ten take roughly 6.8%. Sequencing input: PBMCs. All receptors derive from a woman aged 55-70 years in good health and CMV-seropositive. Both conserved end residues are part of each CDR3. Each record gives: clone size, V gene, J gene, D gene, CDR3 DNA, CDR3 protein. A D gene is named only where the DNA matches it firmly. Some rows mark clone size as missing; the rest say once, few, many or name a class of expanded clone.

NA	TRBV4-1	TRBJ1-5	TRBD1	TGCGCCAGCAGCGTTCGGACAGGGTCGGATAGCAATCAGCCCCAGCATTTT	CASSVRTGSDSNQPQHF
NA	TRBV7-9	TRBJ2-2	TRBD2	TGTGCCAGCAGCTTATTTAGCGGGAGGTCCGGGGAGCTGTTTTTT	CASSLFSGRSGELFF
NA	TRBV30	TRBJ1-3	NA	TGTGCCTGGAGTCTTCAGATATTCTCTGGAAACACCATATATTTT	CAWSLQIFSGNTIYF
NA	TRBV27	TRBJ2-7	NA	TGTGCCAGCAGACCTGTCACGGGACTCTCCTACGAGCAGTACTTC	CASRPVTGLSYEQYF
NA	TRBV30	TRBJ2-7	NA	TGTGCCTGGACAGGGGATAACCACGAGCAGTACTTC	CAWTGDNHEQYF
NA	TRBV11-1	TRBJ2-1	TRBD1	TGTGCCAGCAGCCCTAGGGGGACAGGGGGCTGGAATGAGCAGTTCTTC	CASSPRGTGGWNEQFF
few	TRBV30	TRBJ2-7	NA	TGTGCCTGGAGTCACAGCTACGAGCAGTACTTC	CAWSHSYEQYF
NA	TRBV5-1	TRBJ2-7	TRBD2	TGCGCCAGCAGCGCAGGACTAGCGGGAGGGACCTACGAGCAGTACTTC	CASSAGLAGGTYEQYF
once	TRBV28	TRBJ2-7	NA	TGTGCCAGCAGTTCAGGGGATTACGAGCAGTACTTC	CASSSGDYEQYF
NA	TRBV21-1	TRBJ2-2	NA	TGTGCCAGCAGCAAAGGCCTATATCCCCACCCAGGAACCGGGGAGCTGTTTTTT	CASSKGLYPHPGTGELFF
NA	TRBV10-3	TRBJ2-5	NA	TGTGCCATCAGTGAGATTACAGAAGAGACCCAGTACTTC	CAISEITEETQYF
NA	TRBV7-2	TRBJ2-1	TRBD2	TGTGCCAGCAGCTCCGGGGGACTAGCAAGCGAGCAGTTCTTC	CASSSGGLASEQFF
NA	TRBV29-1	TRBJ2-4	TRBD1	TGCAGCGTTGAAGATGGGACAGAAAAAAACATTCAGTACTTC	CSVEDGTEKNIQYF
NA	TRBV4-3	TRBJ2-7	TRBD1	TGCGCCAGCAGCCAAGAATTAGGAAGCCAAGGACAGGGCGAGCAGTACTTC	CASSQELGSQGQGEQYF
few	TRBV28	TRBJ2-5	NA	TGTGCCAGCAGCCGCAGGGTGGGAGAGACCCAGTACTTC	CASSRRVGETQYF
NA	TRBV27	TRBJ1-1	NA	TGTGCCAGCAGATATAGTCCCCGGGAGGGCAATGAAGCTTTCTTT	CASRYSPREGNEAFF
NA	TRBV2	TRBJ2-5	NA	TGTGCCAGCATTCAAGAGCAGACCCAGTACTTC	CASIQEQTQYF
few	TRBV7-9	TRBJ2-3	NA	TGTGCCAGCAGTCAGTACGGACTTACAGATACGCAGTATTTT	CASSQYGLTDTQYF
NA	TRBV10-3	TRBJ2-7	NA	TGTGCCATCAGTGAGGGAGACGAGCAGTACTTC	CAISEGDEQYF
NA	TRBV5-1	TRBJ2-1	TRBD2	TGCGCCAGCAGCTCTTCCGTACTAGCGGGAGGCAATGAGCAGTTCTTC	CASSSSVLAGGNEQFF
NA	TRBV30	TRBJ2-5	NA	TGTGCCTGGTCGGGGAGTTTCCAAGAGACCCAGTACTTC	CAWSGSFQETQYF
NA	TRBV29-1	TRBJ1-2	NA	TGCAGCGTTGGTCCGGGGATCTATGGCTACACCTTC	CSVGPGIYGYTF
NA	TRBV1	TRBJ2-3	NA	TGCACCAGCAGCCATCTAGGCGGGACTAGCATGACAGATACGCAGTATTTT	CTSSHLGGTSMTDTQYF
few	TRBV7-8	TRBJ2-1	TRBD2	TGTGCCAGCAGAAAGAGCGGGAGGGCCTTTCGGTACAATGAGCAGTTCTTC	CASRKSGRAFRYNEQFF
NA	TRBV9	TRBJ1-3	NA	TGTGCCAGCAGCGTAGGATTTCGGGGCTCTGGAAACACCATATATTTT	CASSVGFRGSGNTIYF
NA	TRBV7-2	TRBJ2-7	TRBD2	TGTGCCAGCAGCTTCCGGGACTACACTACCTACGAGCAGTACTTC	CASSFRDYTTYEQYF
NA	TRBV9	TRBJ1-2	NA	TGTGCCAGCAACCAACGAGGGAGCGGCTACACCTTC	CASNQRGSGYTF
NA	TRBV10-1	TRBJ2-1	TRBD2	TGCGCCAGCAGTGGAGGACTAGCGGGAGGCTCCTACAATGAGCAGTTCTTC	CASSGGLAGGSYNEQFF
NA	TRBV19	TRBJ2-7	TRBD2	TGTGCCAGTGCTACTAGCGGGAGACGGAGCGAGCAGTACTTC	CASATSGRRSEQYF
NA	TRBV7-9	TRBJ2-1	NA	TGTGCCAGCAGCCTAGAGGGGGACCCGCACTCCTACAATGAGCAGTTCTTC	CASSLEGDPHSYNEQFF
NA	TRBV28	TRBJ2-3	NA	TGTGCCAGCAGCTCTAACAGGGAAGGCTACACAGATACGCAGTATTTT	CASSSNREGYTDTQYF
NA	TRBV9	TRBJ2-3	NA	TGTGCCAGCAGCGTAGATGAAGCTACAGATACGCAGTATTTT	CASSVDEATDTQYF
NA	TRBV11-2	TRBJ2-3	TRBD2	TGTGCCAGCGGCGGGAGGGCCATTAATACAGATACGCAGTATTTT	CASGGRAINTDTQYF
NA	TRBV6-5	TRBJ2-3	NA	TGTGCCAGCTTCACAGCACCAGATACGCAGTATTTT	CASFTAPDTQYF
NA	TRBV7-3	TRBJ1-1	TRBD1	TGTGCCAGCAGCTCCGGGACAGAGGGAACTGAAGCTTTCTTT	CASSSGTEGTEAFF
once	TRBV27	TRBJ2-1	NA	TGTGCCGGCAGTTTGAGCTCCTACAATGAGCAGTTCTTC	CAGSLSSYNEQFF
NA	TRBV6-1	TRBJ1-2	NA	TGTGCCAGCACCTTGAGGGCAGGGGACTATGGCTACACCTTC	CASTLRAGDYGYTF
few	TRBV7-2	TRBJ2-2	TRBD2	TGTGCCAGCAGCTTACAAGCGGGAGGTACCGGGGAGCTGTTTTTT	CASSLQAGGTGELFF
NA	TRBV7-9	TRBJ2-5	NA	TGTGCCAGCAGCCCGACCACAGGGCCAGTAGAGACCCAGTACTTC	CASSPTTGPVETQYF
few	TRBV6-6	TRBJ2-5	TRBD2	TGTGCCAGCACCTCCCGGGGCGGGAGCGAGGAGACCCAGTACTTC	CASTSRGGSEETQYF
NA	TRBV28	TRBJ1-2	TRBD1	TGTGCCAGCAGCGATCCAGGGGGCTATGGCTACACCTTC	CASSDPGGYGYTF